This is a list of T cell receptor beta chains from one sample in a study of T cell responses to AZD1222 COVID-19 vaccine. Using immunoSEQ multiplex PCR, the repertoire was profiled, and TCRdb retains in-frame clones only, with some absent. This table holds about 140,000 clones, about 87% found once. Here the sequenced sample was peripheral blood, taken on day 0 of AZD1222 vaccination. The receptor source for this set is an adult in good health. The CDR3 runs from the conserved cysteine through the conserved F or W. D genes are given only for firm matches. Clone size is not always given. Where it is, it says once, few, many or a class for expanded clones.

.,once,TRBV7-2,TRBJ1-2,CASSWGGHYGYTF
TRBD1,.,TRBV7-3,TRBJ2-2,CASSFRTGSTGELFF
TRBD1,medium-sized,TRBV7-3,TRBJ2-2,CASEEDREKPGELFF
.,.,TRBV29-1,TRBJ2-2,CSVLSGSLTGELFF
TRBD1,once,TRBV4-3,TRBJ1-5,CASSRTGQAPQHF
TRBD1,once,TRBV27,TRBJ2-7,CASRKQGVYEQYF
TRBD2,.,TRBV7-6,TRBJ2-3,CASSLEAGGTDTQYF
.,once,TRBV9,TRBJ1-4,CASSVAGATNEKLFF
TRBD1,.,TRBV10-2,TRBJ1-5,CASSEYRGPGNQPQHF
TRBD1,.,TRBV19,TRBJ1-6,CASSTIGQGSGSPLHF
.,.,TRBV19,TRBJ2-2,CASSTLGTHTGELFF
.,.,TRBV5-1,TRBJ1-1,CASSLRLTNSEAFF
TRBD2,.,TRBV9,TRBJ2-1,CASSTTSGNSYNEQFF
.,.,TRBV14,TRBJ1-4,CASSPGPRKLFF
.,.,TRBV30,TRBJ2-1,CAWTGQSSYNEQFF
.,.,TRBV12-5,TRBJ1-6,CASGRGGPASPLHF
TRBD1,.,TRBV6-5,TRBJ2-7,CASSHGQGSYEQYF